The rows below give T cell receptor beta chains drawn from one sample of a study of CD8+ T cells in alopecia areata. Clones were sequenced by immunoSEQ multiplex PCR, and TCRdb holds only the in-frame ones, with some missing. The table lists over 110,000 clones, around 49% of them singletons. The specimen comprised CD4+ T cells sorted from blood, sampled at week 0. The receptors stem from a human donor with alopecia areata. The CDR3 runs from the conserved cysteine through the conserved F or W. A D gene is named only where the DNA matches it firmly. Some rows have no size entry. The others give once, few or many, or a class for an expanded clone.

>15|TRBJ2-5|TRBD1|TRBV19|-
TGTGCCAGTAGTGACCGGGACAGGTACCAAGAGACCCAGTACTTC
CASSDRDRYQETQYF
>16|TRBJ2-4|-|TRBV6-5|-
TGTGCCAGCAGTTACTCGCGTGGACTAGCCAAAAACATTCAGTACTTC
CASSYSRGLAKNIQYF
>12|TRBJ2-5|-|TRBV6-6|few
TGTGCCACCGAGAGGTACCAAGAGACCCAGTACTTC
CATERYQETQYF
>15|TRBJ2-6|-|TRBV30|-
TGTGCCAGCCCCAAGGGTGGGTCTGGGGCCAACGTCCTGACTTTC
CASPKGGSGANVLTF
>15|TRBJ2-6|-|TRBV30|once
TGTGCCTGGACCGGAGGGTCCCCTGGGGCCAACGTCCTGACTTTC
CAWTGGSPGANVLTF
>14|TRBJ1-2|TRBD1|TRBV2|-
TGTGCCGACAAGTCCGACAGGGCAATCTATGGCTACACCTTC
CADKSDRAIYGYTF
>14|TRBJ2-1|-|TRBV7-2|-
TGTGCCAGCAGTCATCGCCCGCCGGAGGATGAGCAGTTCTTC
CASSHRPPEDEQFF
>14|TRBJ2-7|-|TRBV29-1|-
TGCAGCGTTGGGACATCCAACCTACTAATCGAGCAGTACTTC
CSVGTSNLLIEQYF
>15|TRBJ2-4|TRBD2|TRBV4-3|-
TGCGCCAGCAGCCAAGGTCAAGCGGGAGTCAACATTCAGTACTTC
CASSQGQAGVNIQYF
>17|TRBJ2-7|TRBD1|TRBV28|-
TGTGCCAGCAGAACCCCGGGACAGGGGTCTCCCTCCTACGAGCAGTACTTC
CASRTPGQGSPSYEQYF
>14|TRBJ2-5|-|TRBV29-1|few
TGCAGCGTTGACTCTTCGGGGGTCGAAGAGACCCAGTACTTC
CSVDSSGVEETQYF
>14|TRBJ1-3|-|TRBV2|-
TGTGCCAGCAGCAGGGGTGGCTCTGGAAACACCATATATTTT
CASSRGGSGNTIYF
>14|TRBJ2-5|-|TRBV5-1|-
TGCGCCAGCAGCTTCGTAGGGGGCCAAGAGACCCAGTACTTC
CASSFVGGQETQYF
>17|TRBJ2-5|TRBD2|TRBV11-2|-
TGTGCCAGCAGCTTTGCTGCGGCACTAGCGGGAGCAGAGACCCAGTACTTC
CASSFAAALAGAETQYF
>15|TRBJ1-5|TRBD1|TRBV27|many
TGTGCCAGCAGCCGAACTAGGGACAGTAATCAGCCCCAGCATTTT
CASSRTRDSNQPQHF
>15|TRBJ1-2|-|TRBV4-1|-
TGCGCCAGCAGCCATCAGATCAGGGGATCATATGGCTACACCTTC
CASSHQIRGSYGYTF
>14|TRBJ1-5|-|TRBV19|-
TGTGCCAGTAGTATCGGACAGACTAATCAGCCCCAGCATTTT
CASSIGQTNQPQHF
>11|TRBJ2-5|-|TRBV7-9|few
TGTGCCAGCAGCCGAAAAGAGACCCAGTACTTC
CASSRKETQYF
>18|TRBJ2-5|-|TRBV5-1|-
TGCGCCAGCATTACATTGGAGGTAACAGGGATCCTCCAAGAGACCCAGTACTTC
CASITLEVTGILQETQYF
>13|TRBJ2-3|-|TRBV27|-
TGTGCCAGCAGTCGCTCGGGCACAGATACGCAGTATTTT
CASSRSGTDTQYF
>11|TRBJ1-2|-|TRBV20-1|-
TGCAGTGCTAGCAGGGATGGAGGCTACACCTTC
CSASRDGGYTF
>12|TRBJ2-5|-|TRBV29-1|-
TGCAGCGTTCTACAGGGGGGGGAGACCCAGTACTTC
CSVLQGGETQYF
>14|TRBJ2-5|TRBD1|TRBV15|-
TGTGCCACCAGCAGGACAGGGCCCCAAGAGACCCAGTACTTC
CATSRTGPQETQYF
>13|TRBJ1-5|TRBD1|TRBV19|-
TGTGCCAGCCGACAGGGGTTGGTACAGCCCCAGCATTTT
CASRQGLVQPQHF